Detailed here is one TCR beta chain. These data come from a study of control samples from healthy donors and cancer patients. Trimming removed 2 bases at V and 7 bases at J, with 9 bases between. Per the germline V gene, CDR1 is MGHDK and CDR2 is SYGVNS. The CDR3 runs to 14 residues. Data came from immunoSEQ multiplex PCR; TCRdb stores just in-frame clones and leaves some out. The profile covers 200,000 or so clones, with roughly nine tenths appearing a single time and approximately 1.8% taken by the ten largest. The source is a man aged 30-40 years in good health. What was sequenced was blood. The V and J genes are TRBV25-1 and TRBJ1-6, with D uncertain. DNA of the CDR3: TGTGCCAGCAGTGAAAGGCGAATGAATTCACCCCTCCACTTT. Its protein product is CASSERRMNSPLHF.